These 27 T cell receptor beta chains originate from one sample sequenced in a study of blood T cell repertoires in COVID-19. Sequencing used immunoSEQ multiplex PCR; TCRdb keeps in-frame clones, though not all of them. The sample lists approximately 170,000 clones; 80% to 90% were seen once. Sequencing was carried out using peripheral blood. The receptors shown here come from a woman aged 70 to 79 with acute or convalescent COVID-19.

This sequence joins TRBV4-2 and TRBJ2-2; TRBD1 matches at 9 bases. Germline CDR1 LGHNA, CDR2 YNFKEQ. With V trimmed by 1 base and J by 4 bases, 10 bases remained unmatched. This CDR3 has 18 residues. DNA of the CDR3: TGTGCCAGCAGCCAAGGAGGGGGGGGACAGGGCGCCACCGGGGAGCTGTTTTTT. Its translation is CASSQGGGGQGATGELFF.

The rearrangement links TRBV11-3 to TRBJ2-1, with TRBD2 matching over 10 bases. The CDR3 consists of 15 residues. The germline CDR1 and CDR2 sequences are SGHNT and YENEEA. The V segment lost 5 bases and the J segment 9 bases; nucleotides outside the gene matches: 10. The CDR3 region has the DNA TGTGCCAGCAGCCCATCCGGGACTAGCGTCAGTGAGCAGTTCTTC. As protein: CASSPSGTSVSEQFF.

This chain joins TRBV3-1 (or the pseudogene TRBV3-2) and TRBJ1-1; D is unresolved. The CDR3 consists of 14 residues. Germline CDR1 and CDR2: LGHDT and YNNKEL (reference sequence). Trimming left V 1 base short and J 1 base short, with 7 bases between. CDR3 sequence reads: CASSQAGENTEAFF. CDR3 sequence (DNA): TGTGCCAGCAGCCAAGCCGGGGAGAACACTGAAGCTTTCTTT.

This sequence joins TRBV5-1 and TRBJ2-5; D might be TRBD1 (5 bases). Germline CDR1 SGHRS, CDR2 YFSETQ. The length of the CDR3 is 15 residues. The ends were cut back, 3 bases at V and 1 base at J, with 13 bases in the middle. CDR3 protein: CASSSSDNIQETQYF. For the CDR3, the DNA is TGCGCCAGCAGCTCGTCGGACAACATCCAAGAGACCCAGTACTTC.

The chain links TRBV19 to TRBJ1-1; D call uncertain. This CDR3 contains 12 residues. Germline V lookup: CDR1 LNHDA, CDR2 SQIVND (reference sequence). V gave up 5 bases and J gave up 10 bases, with 14 bases separating them. DNA for the CDR3: TGTGCCAGTAGTCAATCAAACGAGCGAGCTTTCTTT. Protein product: CASSQSNERAFF. Full variable domain (outside the CDR3, taken from reference TRBV19 and TRBJ1-1): DGGITQSPKYLFRKEGQNVTLSCEQNLNHDAMYWYRQDPGQGLRLIYYSQIVNDFQKGDIAEGYSVSREKKESFPLTVTSAQKNPTAFYLCASSQSNERAFFGQGTRLTVV.

The chain combines TRBV18 with TRBJ1-1; D is possibly TRBD1 (5 bases). Trimming cost V 2 bases and J 5 bases, with 9 bases left between them. Germline CDR1 reads KGHSH; CDR2 reads LQKENI. CDR3 length: 13 residues. The CDR3 bases are TGTGCCAGCTCACCAGCGGGGCAGACTGAAGCTTTCTTT. Translation gives CASSPAGQTEAFF.

The chain combines TRBV6-5 with TRBJ2-5; a possible D gene is TRBD1 (5 bases). Trimming removed 2 bases from V and 6 bases from J, with 10 bases in between. The length of the CDR3 is 13 residues. Germline lookup yields CDR1 MNHEY and CDR2 SVGAGI. Written as DNA, the CDR3 is TGTGCCAGCAGTTACCCAGGGCAACAGACCCAGTACTTC. It yields the protein CASSYPGQQTQYF.

This chain uses TRBV9 with TRBJ1-6; tentative D call: TRBD1 (5 bases). Trimming removed 0 bases at V and 8 bases at J, with 6 bases between. The CDR3 is 13 residues long. The germline V gene has CDR1 SGDLS and CDR2 YYNGEE. CDR3 amino acids: CASSVVGDSPLHF. CDR3 bases: TGTGCCAGCAGCGTAGTAGGGGATTCACCCCTCCACTTT.

V and J are TRBV5-1 and TRBJ2-1, with 9 bases identical to TRBD2. Trimming cost V 3 bases and J 4 bases; bases outside gene matches: 2. From germline, CDR1 is SGHRS and CDR2 YFSETQ. The CDR3 extends over 14 amino acids. The CDR3 protein is CASSSGLAYNEQFF. The CDR3, as DNA: TGCGCCAGCAGCTCGGGACTAGCATACAATGAGCAGTTCTTC. The full variable domain, with the rest looked up from reference TRBV5-1 and TRBJ2-1, is KAGVTQTPRYLIKTRGQQVTLSCSPISGHRSVSWYQQTPGQGLQFLFEYFSETQRNKGNFPGRFSGRQFSNSRSEMNVSTLELGDSALYLCASSSGLAYNEQFFGPGTRLTVL.

The chain recombines TRBV29-1 with TRBJ1-1; a weak D match, TRBD1 (6 bases). Germline CDR1 and CDR2: SQVTM and ANQGSEA. There are 12 residues in the CDR3. The ends were cut back, 7 bases at V and 11 bases at J, with 20 bases in the middle. The CDR3 here is CSGYDRQYGAFF. Here the CDR3 DNA reads TGCAGCGGCTACGACAGGCAATATGGGGCTTTCTTT.

In DNA form, the CDR3 reads TGTGCCAGCAGTGCGGGGGACTATGGCTACACCTTC. It yields the protein CASSAGDYGYTF. The chain has TRBV6-2 or TRBV6-3 and TRBJ1-2; the D gene is possibly TRBD1 (5 bases). V dropped 5 bases and J dropped 3 bases, with 7 bases sitting between them. Per the germline V gene, CDR1 is MNHEY and CDR2 is SVGEGT. CDR3 size: 12 residues.

This clone was seen a single time. The CDR3 DNA reads TGTGCCAGCCGTGACAGGGTTGGTCAGCCCCAGCATTTT. This sequence encodes CASRDRVGQPQHF. The chain has TRBV27 and TRBJ1-5; 7 nucleotides align to TRBD1. Germline values: CDR1 MNHEY, CDR2 SMNVEV (reference sequence). V lost 8 bases to trimming and J lost 6 bases; unmatched junction nucleotides: 7. The CDR3 loop spans 13 amino acids.

This chain uses TRBV6-5 with TRBJ1-5; D is unclear. V lost 4 bases to trimming and J lost 3 bases, with 7 bases between them. CDR3 length: 13 amino acids. Germline CDR1 and CDR2: MNHEY and SVGAGI. For the CDR3, the DNA is TGTGCCAGCAGTTCACAAGACAATCAGCCCCAGCATTTT. Encoded protein: CASSSQDNQPQHF.

This chain links TRBV5-1 with TRBJ2-1, with a weak D call TRBD2 (6 bases). This CDR3 spans 12 amino acids. V lost 7 bases, J lost 9 bases, and 14 bases lay in between. Germline values: CDR1 SGHRS, CDR2 YFSETQ. This chain's CDR3 is CASGTGVAEQFF. The CDR3 region has the DNA TGCGCCAGCGGGACTGGGGTGGCTGAGCAGTTCTTC.

This chain links TRBV15 with TRBJ1-1; possibly TRBD1 for D (6 bases). Deletions cut 1 base from V and 6 bases from J, with 12 bases between. The germline V gene encodes CDR1 LNHNV and CDR2 YYDKDF (reference sequence). The CDR3 has 14 residues. The CDR3 spells CATSRANEGAEAFF. CDR3 DNA sequence: TGTGCCACCAGCAGAGCGAACGAGGGGGCTGAAGCTTTCTTT.

The rearrangement uses TRBV12-3 or TRBV12-4 and TRBJ2-7, with 7 positions matching TRBD2. J gave up 2 bases and V 8 bases, and 3 bases lay outside the gene matches. The CDR3 consists of 12 residues. The CDR3 sequence: CASGGGAYEQYF. The CDR3, as DNA: TGTGCCAGCGGTGGGGGGGCCTACGAGCAGTACTTC.

V usage is TRBV27 and J usage is TRBJ2-7; D gene unclear. The length of the CDR3 is 15 residues. Trimming stripped 0 bases from V and 3 bases from J, with 12 bases between. CDR1 is MNHEY, CDR2 SMNVEV, per germline (reference sequence). CDR3 protein: CASSLSRQRNYEQYF. The DNA of the CDR3 is TGTGCCAGCAGTTTATCGCGGCAGAGAAACTACGAGCAGTACTTC.

This clone appeared once. The chain uses TRBV5-1 and TRBJ2-5; 15 bases agree with TRBD2. With V trimmed by 0 bases and J by 2 bases, 2 bases remained unmatched. The CDR3 length is 17 residues. The germline gives CDR1 SGHRS, CDR2 YFSETQ. The CDR3 sequence is CASSLVGLAGGQETQYF. CDR3 nucleotide sequence: TGCGCCAGCAGCTTGGTGGGACTAGCGGGGGGTCAAGAGACCCAGTACTTC.

The rearrangement links TRBV20-1 to TRBJ1-1, with 7 positions matching TRBD1. Germline lookup yields CDR1 DFQATT and CDR2 SNEGSKA (reference sequence). After removal of 3 bases from V and 3 bases from J, the junction contained 7 bases not matched to a gene. The CDR3 extends over 14 amino acids. CDR3 region: CSASNRGRYTEAFF. The CDR3 DNA is TGCAGTGCTAGTAACAGGGGCCGTTACACTGAAGCTTTCTTT.

This clone has a single count. The chain recombines TRBV10-3 with TRBJ1-2; tentative D call: TRBD1 (6 bases). CDR1 and CDR2 from the germline V gene are ENHRY and SYGVKD. This CDR3 has 13 residues. Trimming took off 6 bases at V and 7 bases at J, with 15 bases between the two ends. In DNA form, the CDR3 reads TGTGCCATCAGGAACACAGGGTTGGCTGGCTACACCTTC. Amino acid sequence: CAIRNTGLAGYTF.

The V and J genes are TRBV4-2 and TRBJ1-1; TRBD1 matches 7 bases. J lost 4 bases, V lost 8 bases, and 10 bases had no gene match. The V gene's germline CDR1 is LGHNA and CDR2 YNFKEQ. The CDR3 is 14 residues long. CDR3 sequence (DNA): TGTGCCAGCTCCCACAGGGGCCAGTTCACTGAAGCTTTCTTT. Its translation is CASSHRGQFTEAFF.

The CDR3 sequence: CASSSPLRGNTEAFF. The CDR3 DNA reads as TGTGCCAGCAGCTCTCCCCTCAGGGGGAACACTGAAGCTTTCTTT. The gene calls are TRBV11-2 and TRBJ1-1; D might be TRBD1 (6 bases). The CDR3 contains 15 residues. Germline CDR1 and CDR2: SGHAT and FQNNGV. Trimming stripped 4 bases from V and 1 base from J, with 13 bases between.

The V call is TRBV7-9, the J call TRBJ1-1; no definite D call. This CDR3 comprises 15 residues. The germline V gene encodes CDR1 SEHNR and CDR2 FQNEAQ (reference sequence). With 7 bases removed from V and 5 bases from J, the gap between germline ends came to 20 bases. The CDR3 sequence: CASILNPGVSTEAFF. The CDR3 nucleotides read TGTGCCAGCATACTAAACCCCGGGGTTAGTACTGAAGCTTTCTTT.

This rearrangement joins TRBV6-6 to TRBJ1-1; D unresolved. CDR3 length equals 16 residues. V dropped 2 bases and J dropped 0 bases, with 13 bases sitting between them. Germline values: CDR1 MNHNY, CDR2 SVGAGI (reference sequence). This CDR3 is CASSYGQSLMNTEAFF. CDR3 in DNA: TGTGCCAGCAGTTACGGGCAAAGCCTAATGAACACTGAAGCTTTCTTT.

This rearrangement joins TRBV18 to TRBJ2-1; TRBD1 aligns across 7 bases. The CDR3 totals 15 residues. V gave up 5 bases and J gave up 2 bases; unmatched junction bases: 6. Germline V gene sequence: CDR1 KGHSH, CDR2 LQKENI. This CDR3 reads CASSAQGEPYNEQFF. CDR3 bases: TGTGCCAGCTCAGCCCAGGGGGAGCCCTACAATGAGCAGTTCTTC.

J is TRBJ1-5 and V is TRBV28; TRBD1 matches at 10 bases. Germline CDR1 reads MDHEN; CDR2 reads SYDVKM. The CDR3 consists of 19 residues. Germline trimming cut 4 bases from V and 0 bases from J; bases unmatched to any gene: 12. The CDR3 spells CASSSWATGGAGSNQPQHF. The CDR3 coding sequence is TGTGCCAGCAGTTCTTGGGCGACAGGGGGCGCGGGTAGCAATCAGCCCCAGCATTTT. Supplemented by reference TRBV28 and TRBJ1-5, the full variable domain reads DVKVTQSSRYLVKRTGEKVFLECVQDMDHENMFWYRQDPGLGLRLIYFSYDVKMKEKGDIPEGYSVSREKKERFSLILESASTNQTSMYLCASSSWATGGAGSNQPQHFGDGTRLSIL.

CDR3 residues: CASSKPGHLQETQYF. The CDR3 nucleotides read TGCGCCAGCAGCAAGCCGGGACACCTCCAAGAGACCCAGTACTTC. The rearrangement joins TRBV5-1 to TRBJ2-5; possible D gene TRBD1, 6 bases. CDR1 is SGHRS, CDR2 YFSETQ, per germline. Deletions cut 4 bases from V and 1 base from J, with 14 bases between. This CDR3 region has 15 residues.